A single sample gave rise to the 21 T cell receptor beta chains below, sequenced in a study of T cells in Graves' hyperthyroidism and ophthalmopathy. It was RNA transcripts that yielded the amplified TCR beta CDR3 regions. RT-PCR in the first round (using the HTBI primer set) targeted the TCR CDR3. TCRdb re-derived calls from the multiplex PCR reads in MiXCR, one entry per CDR3 protein. The repertoire consists of about 590,000 distinct CDR3 sequences, with 15% to 18% occurring once and the leading ten covering less than 9.5%. What was sequenced was blood. The source of these receptors is a woman in her 30s with Graves' hyperthyroidism.

This clonotype was seen repeatedly, ten times or more. This chain connects TRBV5-1 to TRBJ2-7; D unclear. This CDR3 has 16 amino acids. V was cut by 1 base and J by 5 bases, with 19 bases left in between. The V gene's germline CDR1 is SGHRS and CDR2 YFSETQ. CDR3 in amino acids: CASSLIGLRSDDEQYF. The CDR3 DNA sequence: TGCGCCAGCAGCTTGATAGGCCTCAGGTCCGACGACGAGCAGTACTTC.

This chain links TRBV5-1 with TRBJ2-7; D not resolved. Germline-derived CDR1 and CDR2 are SGHRS and YFSETQ. CDR3 length equals 13 residues. Trimming took 3 bases from V and 2 from J, leaving 9 bases between them. CDR3 region: CASSYGEAYEQYF. For the CDR3, the DNA is TGCGCCAGCAGCTATGGTGAGGCCTACGAGCAGTACTTC.

The rearrangement links TRBV6-1 to TRBJ2-4, with 8 bases aligning to TRBD2. In germline, CDR1 is MNHNS, CDR2 SASEGT. The CDR3 consists of 15 residues. Germline trimming cut 5 bases from V and 5 bases from J; bases unmatched to any gene: 8. This CDR3 reads CASSRPGGAENIQYF. CDR3 nucleotide sequence: TGTGCCAGCAGTCGACCGGGGGGGGCGGAAAACATTCAGTACTTC.

This clonotype was detected a few times. The chain combines TRBV20-1 with TRBJ2-5, with 13 bases aligning to TRBD2. This CDR3 is built from 16 residues. The ends lost 4 bases at V and 3 bases at J; junction bases unmatched: 8. From germline, CDR1 is DFQATT and CDR2 SNEGSKA (reference sequence). The CDR3 sequence is CSATGLAGDLEETQYF. CDR3 DNA sequence: TGCAGTGCTACCGGACTAGCGGGAGATTTAGAAGAGACCCAGTACTTC.

This clonotype was seen more than once but under ten times. This sequence joins TRBV5-1 and TRBJ2-1; 10 bases line up with TRBD2. J was trimmed by 9 bases and V by 2 bases; bases with no gene match: 8. This CDR3 comprises 15 residues. Germline V lookup: CDR1 SGHRS, CDR2 YFSETQ. The CDR3 is CASSFAAGGPGEQFF. CDR3 DNA sequence: TGCGCCAGCAGCTTTGCAGCGGGAGGGCCGGGTGAGCAGTTCTTC.

This clonotype came up many times. J is TRBJ2-3 and V is TRBV20-1, with D possibly matching TRBD2 (6 bases). Germline V gene sequence: CDR1 DFQATT, CDR2 SNEGSKA (reference sequence). CDR3 length equals 14 residues. V lost 2 bases, J lost 2 bases, and 11 bases lay in between. CDR3 amino acids: CSARHRDFTDTQYF. The CDR3 DNA reads TGCAGTGCTAGACACCGGGACTTCACAGATACGCAGTATTTT.

V usage is TRBV7-9 and J usage is TRBJ2-2; D ambiguous. The V end was cut by 2 bases, the J end by 0 bases, with 19 bases between. CDR1 is SEHNR, CDR2 FQNEAQ, per germline (reference sequence). The CDR3 is made up of 19 amino acids. The CDR3 coding sequence is TGTGCCAGCAGCTTAATAAGGCACAGCAACGTGGCGAACACCGGGGAGCTGTTTTTT. Translating it yields CASSLIRHSNVANTGELFF.

The chain has TRBV10-2 and TRBJ2-2; D possibly corresponds to TRBD2 (6 bases). V gave up 7 bases and J gave up 3 bases, with 15 bases separating them. This CDR3 has 15 amino acids. Looked up from germline, CDR1 is WSHSY and CDR2 is SAAADI. The CDR3 spells CASKEGPRYTGELFF. CDR3 DNA: TGCGCCAGCAAGGAGGGGCCCCGGTACACCGGGGAGCTGTTTTTT.

The table lists this clonotype with a few counts. The gene calls are TRBV7-9 and TRBJ2-7; D is possibly TRBD1 (6 bases). Germline V gene data show CDR1 as SEHNR and CDR2 as FQNEAQ (reference sequence). V lost 5 bases and J 2 bases, leaving 13 bases between the germline ends. The CDR3 sequence is 14 residues long. The CDR3 loop reads CASSVGGQPYEQYF. CDR3 bases: TGTGCCAGCAGCGTAGGGGGACAACCCTACGAGCAGTACTTC.

The V call is TRBV28, the J call TRBJ1-5; TRBD1 matches 7 bases. The CDR3 contains 14 residues. V dropped 8 bases and J dropped 2; count of bases not matched to a gene: 6. The germline V gene encodes CDR1 MDHEN and CDR2 SYDVKM. The chain's CDR3 is CASDRAFGNQPQHF. CDR3 in DNA: TGTGCCAGCGACAGGGCTTTTGGCAATCAGCCCCAGCATTTT.

This clonotype was seen repeatedly, ten times or more. This rearrangement joins TRBV12-3 or TRBV12-4 to TRBJ2-3; D is unresolved. This CDR3 has 11 residues. V shed 5 bases and J shed 8 bases, with 8 bases lying between them. The CDR3 coding sequence is TGTGCCAGCAGTCACACTGGTACGCAGTATTTT. Amino acids: CASSHTGTQYF.

This clonotype has more than one count but fewer than ten. The rearrangement joins TRBV28 to TRBJ2-5, with 8 bases aligning to TRBD2. The junction had 3 bases not matched to a gene; V was cut back by 8 bases and J by 4 bases. CDR1 and CDR2 from the germline V gene are MDHEN and SYDVKM. This CDR3 region has 12 residues. Written as DNA, the CDR3 is TGTGCCAGCGGGCTAGCGGGAGAGACCCAGTACTTC. Its translation is CASGLAGETQYF.

The table lists this clonotype with a few counts. This chain connects TRBV20-1 to TRBJ2-2; 7 bases line up with TRBD2. Germline V gene lookup returns CDR1 DFQATT and CDR2 SNEGSKA (reference sequence). The CDR3 is made up of 17 amino acids. With V trimmed by 0 bases and J by 1 base, 8 bases remained unmatched. In DNA form, the CDR3 reads TGCAGTGCTAGAGATCCCGCTAGCGGAGAGAACACCGGGGAGCTGTTTTTT. It is translated as CSARDPASGENTGELFF.

Comments on this clonotype: Mismatch with germline at one junction end may stem from a read error. The gene calls are TRBV20-1 and TRBJ2-7; no clear D. CDR1 is DFQATT and CDR2 is SNEGSKA in the germline V gene (reference sequence). This CDR3 is 15 amino acids long. The CDR3 DNA is TGCAGTGCTAGAGATAAGACACCAGGATACTACGAGCAGTGCTTC. As protein: CSARDKTPGYYEQCF.

This chain connects TRBV20-1 to TRBJ2-1; 7 bases line up with TRBD2. Germline V gene data show CDR1 as DFQATT and CDR2 as SNEGSKA (reference sequence). CDR3 size: 14 residues. Trimming took 4 bases from V and 6 from J; bases not matched to a gene: 9. In DNA form, the CDR3 reads TGCAGTGCTACCGTGGACGGGAGGACCAATGAGCAGTTCTTC. Translated: CSATVDGRTNEQFF.

This clonotype appeared once. This may be a read error: a much more frequent sequence differs by one nucleotide. The missing conserved phenylalanine or tryptophan at the end of this CDR3 makes a read error likely. This chain links TRBV3-1 with TRBJ2-4; D call uncertain. The germline V gene has CDR1 LGHDT and CDR2 YNNKEL (reference sequence). The V and J ends lost 5 bases and 5 bases respectively, with 19 bases between them. This CDR3 is built from 16 residues. CDR3 amino acids: CASSLRLQKPQNIQYL. DNA for the CDR3: TGTGCCAGCAGCTTGCGATTACAGAAACCCCAAAACATTCAGTACCTC.

The J gene is TRBJ2-7, the V gene TRBV10-2, with D maybe TRBD1 (5 bases). V lost 4 bases to trimming and J lost 1 base, with 8 bases between them. The CDR3 consists of 13 residues. Germline CDR1 reads WSHSY; CDR2 reads SAAADI. In DNA form, the CDR3 reads TGCGCCAGCAGTGCCAGGGTTTCCTACGAGCAGTACTTC. Residues: CASSARVSYEQYF.

The sample holds many counts of this clonotype. The chain is built from TRBV7-3 and TRBJ2-7; D may be TRBD1 or TRBD2 (5 bases each). The CDR3 loop spans 13 amino acids. Trimming stripped 3 bases from V and 7 bases from J, with 13 bases between. Germline loops: CDR1 SGHTA, CDR2 FQGTGA. This CDR3 reads CASSFGAAGEQYF. Written as DNA, the CDR3 is TGTGCCAGCAGCTTCGGGGCCGCGGGTGAGCAGTACTTC.

This clonotype was picked up many times. The chain is built from TRBV20-1 and TRBJ1-2, with D maybe TRBD1 (5 bases). CDR1 is DFQATT and CDR2 is SNEGSKA in the germline V gene (reference sequence). The CDR3 runs to 12 residues. Trimming shortened V by 5 bases and J by 8 bases, and 15 bases separated the two germline ends. The chain's CDR3 is CSAWGPGRGYTF. CDR3 coding DNA: TGCAGTGCTTGGGGCCCCGGACGGGGCTACACCTTC.

In this sample, this clonotype turned up many times. This chain joins TRBV2 and TRBJ2-7; perhaps TRBD2 as D (5 bases). V lost 2 bases to trimming and J lost 2 bases, with 10 bases between them. Germline CDR1 is SNHLY and CDR2 is FYNNEI. The CDR3 runs to 14 residues. The CDR3 DNA sequence: TGTGCCAGCAGTGAATTCCTAGCCGCCTACGAGCAGTACTTC. Amino acids: CASSEFLAAYEQYF. The full variable domain, its missing parts supplied by reference TRBV2 and TRBJ2-7, is EPEVTQTPSHQVTQMGQEVILRCVPISNHLYFYWYRQILGQKVEFLVSFYNNEISEKSEIFDDQFSVERPDGSNFTLKIRSTKLEDSAMYFCASSEFLAAYEQYFGPGTRLTVT.

The chain couples TRBV12-3 or TRBV12-4 to TRBJ1-5; D might be TRBD1 (5 bases). This CDR3 spans 14 amino acids. Trimming left V 3 bases short and J 8 bases short, with 14 bases between. Written as DNA, the CDR3 is TGTGCCAGCAGTTTTGGGGGGTTCGGGGAGCCCCAGCATTTT. Translation: CASSFGGFGEPQHF.